This TCR beta chain was recovered during a study of vaccination and CD4 T cells after COVID-19. Study-level information: Timing of post-vaccine sample collection was a median roughly 66 days after dose two, with a range of 14 to 241.

Treatment here: approximately 11-day PBMC culture with coronavirus spike peptide pools or control peptides (ViraFEST assay). It was on days 3 and 7 that half the medium was replaced with fresh IL-2 medium. Points on this clonotype: Its antigen is not known.

The Oncomine TCR Beta short-read assay was what sequenced the DNA obtained from cultured CD4+ T cells. MiXCR, run by TCRdb on the PCR reads, gives a single entry per CDR3 protein. The sample includes 9,900 or so distinct CDR3 sequences, 26% seen only once; the top ten take around 42%. The sample in question was CD4+ T cells from blood, cultured in vitro, obtained before SARS-CoV-2 vaccination. The TCR comes from a human donor who received a COVID-19 vaccine.

In nucleotides, the CDR3 is TGTGCCAGCAGTATGGGCCGACAGGGACATTCACCCCTCCACTTT. As protein: CASSMGRQGHSPLHF. V usage is TRBV6-1 and J usage is TRBJ1-6; 7 bases agree with TRBD1. Germline assignment: CDR1 MNHNS and CDR2 SASEGT. Trimming removed 5 bases from V and 8 bases from J; junction bases left unmatched: 9. The CDR3 is made up of 15 amino acids.